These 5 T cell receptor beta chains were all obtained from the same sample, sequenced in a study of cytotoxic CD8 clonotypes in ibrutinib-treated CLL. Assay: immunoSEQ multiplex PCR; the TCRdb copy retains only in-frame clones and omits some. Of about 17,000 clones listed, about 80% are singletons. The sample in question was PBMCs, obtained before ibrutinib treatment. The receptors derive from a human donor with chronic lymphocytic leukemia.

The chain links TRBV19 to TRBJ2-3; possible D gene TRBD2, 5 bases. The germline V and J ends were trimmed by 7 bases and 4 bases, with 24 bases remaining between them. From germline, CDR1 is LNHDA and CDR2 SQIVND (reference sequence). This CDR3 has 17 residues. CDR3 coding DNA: TGTGCCAGTAAATCAGGCGTGGAGGTTACTTCGGCAGATACGCAGTATTTT. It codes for CASKSGVEVTSADTQYF.

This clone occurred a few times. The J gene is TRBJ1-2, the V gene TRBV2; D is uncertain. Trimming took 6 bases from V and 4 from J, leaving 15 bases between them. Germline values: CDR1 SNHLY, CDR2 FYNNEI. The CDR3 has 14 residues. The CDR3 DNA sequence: TGTGCCAGCAGATCGACGGAGCACCTCTATGGCTACACCTTC. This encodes CASRSTEHLYGYTF.

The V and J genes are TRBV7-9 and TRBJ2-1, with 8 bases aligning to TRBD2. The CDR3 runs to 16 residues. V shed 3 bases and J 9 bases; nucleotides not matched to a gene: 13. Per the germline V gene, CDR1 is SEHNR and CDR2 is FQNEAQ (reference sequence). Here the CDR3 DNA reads TGTGCCAGCAGCTTCGGCGCTCTTGGCGGGACTAGTGAGCAGTTCTTC. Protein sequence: CASSFGALGGTSEQFF. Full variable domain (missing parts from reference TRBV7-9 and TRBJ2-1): DTGVSQNPRHKITKRGQNVTFRCDPISEHNRLYWYRQTLGQGPEFLTYFQNEAQLEKSRLLSDRFSAERPKGSFSTLEIQRTEQGDSAMYLCASSFGALGGTSEQFFGPGTRLTVL.

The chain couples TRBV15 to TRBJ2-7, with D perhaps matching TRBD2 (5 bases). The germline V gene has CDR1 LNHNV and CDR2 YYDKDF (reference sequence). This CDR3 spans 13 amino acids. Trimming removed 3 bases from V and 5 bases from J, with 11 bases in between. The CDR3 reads CATSRGNGNEQYF. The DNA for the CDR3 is TGTGCCACCAGCAGGGGCAACGGGAACGAGCAGTACTTC.

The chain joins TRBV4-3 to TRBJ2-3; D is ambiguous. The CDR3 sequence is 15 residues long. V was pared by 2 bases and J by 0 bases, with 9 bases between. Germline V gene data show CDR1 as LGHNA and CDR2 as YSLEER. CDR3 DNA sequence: TGCGCCAGCAGCCAAAACGGGCCGAGCACAGATACGCAGTATTTT. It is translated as CASSQNGPSTDTQYF.